This is a list of T cell receptor beta chains from one sample in a study of shared clonotypes between healthy human individuals. Profiled with immunoSEQ multiplex PCR; TCRdb holds only in-frame clones, not every one. Of about 1.5 million clones detected, about 96% appear once; the ten largest clones hold roughly 1.2%. Sequencing input: naive CD4+ T cells sorted from blood. All receptors derive from a man aged 25 to 45 in good health. Each CDR3 is given with its conserved first and last residue. A D gene is named only where the DNA matches it firmly. Some rows have no size entry. The others give once, few or many, or a class for an expanded clone.

TRBV4-2	TRBJ2-1	TRBD2	once	CASSQDAQRGYNEQFF	TGTGCCAGCAGCCAAGATGCCCAGCGGGGGTACAATGAGCAGTTCTTC
TRBV29-1	TRBJ2-2	TRBD2	NA	CSVSALAGGLAGELFF	TGCAGCGTTTCGGCCCTAGCGGGAGGTTTGGCCGGGGAGCTGTTTTTT
TRBV29-1	TRBJ1-2	NA	NA	CSVDAISGYTF	TGCAGCGTTGACGCGATTTCTGGCTACACCTTC
TRBV11-2	TRBJ2-7	NA	NA	CASSSSGFAYEQYF	TGTGCCAGCAGCTCCTCGGGATTCGCCTACGAGCAGTACTTC
TRBV27	TRBJ2-7	TRBD2	NA	CASKYSGATYEQYF	TGTGCCAGCAAATATAGCGGGGCGACCTACGAGCAGTACTTC
TRBV4-3	TRBJ2-2	NA	NA	CASSRKTGTSSGELFF	TGCGCCAGCAGCCGTAAAACCGGGACAAGTTCCGGGGAGCTGTTTTTT
TRBV5-4	TRBJ2-5	TRBD1	NA	CASSGGQQETQYF	TGTGCCAGCAGTGGGGGACAGCAAGAGACCCAGTACTTC
TRBV28	TRBJ1-2	TRBD1	NA	CASSPGRGLDYGYTF	TGTGCCAGCAGTCCCGGAAGGGGGCTGGACTATGGCTACACCTTC
TRBV13	TRBJ2-7	NA	NA	CASSLRQDHEQYF	TGTGCCAGCAGCTTACGACAGGACCACGAGCAGTACTTC
TRBV5-1	TRBJ2-1	NA	NA	CASSLGPNNEQFF	TGCGCCAGCAGCTTGGGGCCTAACAATGAGCAGTTCTTC
TRBV27	TRBJ1-5	NA	NA	CASSPQRKQPQHF	TGTGCCAGCAGTCCGCAAAGAAAGCAGCCCCAGCATTTT
TRBV6-6	TRBJ2-3	NA	NA	CASSYNLDTQYF	TGTGCCAGCAGTTATAATCTAGATACGCAGTATTTT
TRBV11-2	TRBJ2-3	NA	NA	CASSFVPGRADTQYF	TGTGCCAGCAGCTTTGTTCCGGGGCGGGCAGATACGCAGTATTTT
TRBV7-8	TRBJ1-5	TRBD1	NA	CASSGGTGLNQPQHF	TGTGCCAGCAGCGGAGGGACAGGACTAAATCAGCCCCAGCATTTT
TRBV28	TRBJ1-5	TRBD1	NA	CASSLSLTGRGTGNQPQHF	TGTGCCAGCAGTTTAAGCCTTACGGGTCGCGGGACAGGGAATCAGCCCCAGCATTTT
TRBV9	TRBJ2-7	NA	NA	CASSGSGERYEQYF	TGTGCCAGCAGCGGATCAGGGGAAAGATACGAGCAGTACTTC
TRBV7-2	TRBJ2-5	NA	NA	CASSFVGTFQETQYF	TGTGCCAGCAGCTTCGTGGGTACTTTCCAAGAGACCCAGTACTTC
TRBV29-1	TRBJ2-7	TRBD1	once	CSVAGTTGGFWSYEQYF	TGCAGCGTCGCTGGGACGACAGGGGGCTTTTGGTCCTACGAGCAGTACTTC
TRBV5-1	TRBJ1-2	TRBD1	NA	CASSHRTGGTYGYTF	TGCGCCAGCAGCCATCGGACAGGGGGCACCTATGGCTACACCTTC
TRBV18	TRBJ2-1	NA	NA	CASSRPQGMNNEQFF	TGTGCCAGCTCACGACCGCAGGGGATGAACAATGAGCAGTTCTTC
TRBV28	TRBJ1-5	NA	NA	CASTGGGNQPQHF	TGTGCCAGCACGGGGGGAGGCAATCAGCCCCAGCATTTT
TRBV19	TRBJ1-5	TRBD1	NA	CASSPQGGPNQPQHF	TGTGCCAGTAGTCCGCAGGGGGGCCCAAATCAGCCCCAGCATTTT
TRBV28	TRBJ2-3	TRBD2	NA	CASSLLAGADTQYF	TGTGCCAGCAGTCTTCTAGCGGGGGCAGATACGCAGTATTTT
TRBV7-3	TRBJ2-5	NA	NA	CASSERGGLTQETQYF	TGTGCCAGCAGCGAAAGGGGGGGCTTGACCCAAGAGACCCAGTACTTC
TRBV28	TRBJ2-7	NA	NA	CASSLGQVGLYEQYF	TGTGCCAGCAGTTTGGGTCAGGTTGGTCTCTACGAGCAGTACTTC
TRBV10-2	TRBJ2-1	TRBD2	NA	CASSQLATSYNEQFF	TGCGCCAGCAGCCAACTAGCGACTTCCTACAATGAGCAGTTCTTC
TRBV5-4	TRBJ2-3	TRBD2	NA	CASSLGLAGATQYF	TGTGCCAGCAGCTTGGGACTAGCGGGAGCTACGCAGTATTTT
TRBV20-1	TRBJ2-3	NA	few	CSARLADTQYF	TGCAGTGCTAGATTGGCAGATACGCAGTATTTT
TRBV10-3	TRBJ2-6	TRBD1	NA	CAISFRQGALGANVLTF	TGTGCCATCAGTTTTAGGCAGGGGGCGCTAGGGGCCAACGTCCTGACTTTC
TRBV5-1	TRBJ2-7	NA	once	CASSAATSRSYEQYF	TGCGCCAGCAGCGCGGCAACTAGCAGGAGCTACGAGCAGTACTTC
TRBV27	TRBJ2-4	NA	NA	CASRGLDSPLIQYF	TGTGCCAGCAGGGGTTTAGACAGTCCCCTCATTCAGTACTTC
TRBV2	TRBJ1-2	NA	once	CASSGQAANYGYTF	TGTGCCAGCAGTGGACAGGCAGCTAACTATGGCTACACCTTC
TRBV7-9	TRBJ1-5	NA	once	CASSLGTVSNQPQHF	TGTGCCAGCAGCTTAGGGACAGTTAGCAATCAGCCCCAGCATTTT
TRBV10-3	TRBJ2-2	NA	NA	CAISDRGDTGELFF	TGTGCCATCAGTGACAGGGGTGACACCGGGGAGCTGTTTTTT
TRBV2	TRBJ2-5	TRBD2	NA	CASSEAVLAGLQETQYF	TGTGCCAGCAGTGAAGCCGTTCTAGCGGGCCTCCAAGAGACCCAGTACTTC
TRBV27	TRBJ2-1	TRBD2	NA	CASSLYLAGVREQFF	TGTGCCAGCAGTTTATATCTAGCGGGAGTTCGTGAGCAGTTCTTC
TRBV7-3	TRBJ2-1	TRBD2	NA	CASSRFSGSLKWGHNEQFF	TGTGCCAGCAGCCGATTTAGCGGGAGCCTCAAGTGGGGCCACAATGAGCAGTTCTTC
TRBV6-6	TRBJ2-1	TRBD2	NA	CASSYGLAGAYNEQFF	TGTGCCAGCAGTTACGGGCTAGCGGGAGCCTACAATGAGCAGTTCTTC
TRBV7-2	TRBJ2-7	NA	NA	CASSQETAREQYF	TGTGCCAGCAGCCAAGAAACAGCCCGGGAGCAGTACTTC
TRBV5-6	TRBJ2-1	NA	NA	CASSLDSGARLFGQFF	TGTGCCAGCAGCTTGGACTCGGGGGCGCGGTTATTCGGCCAGTTCTTC
TRBV10-3	TRBJ2-7	TRBD1	NA	CAISAGTGGDEQYF	TGTGCCATCAGTGCCGGGACAGGGGGGGACGAGCAGTACTTC
TRBV19	TRBJ2-2	TRBD1	NA	CASISRGRDTGELFF	TGTGCCAGTATATCCAGGGGGCGGGACACCGGGGAGCTGTTTTTT
TRBV5-1	TRBJ2-7	TRBD2	NA	CASSHSSGLAHRVYEQYF	TGCGCCAGCAGTCACTCATCCGGACTAGCACACCGAGTCTACGAGCAGTACTTC
TRBV18	TRBJ2-1	TRBD2	once	CASSPGLAGIYEQFF	TGTGCCAGCTCACCCGGACTAGCGGGAATATATGAGCAGTTCTTC
TRBV11-2	TRBJ1-4	NA	NA	CASSSLMGEKLFF	TGTGCCAGCAGCTCACTAATGGGTGAAAAACTGTTTTTT
TRBV5-1	TRBJ2-5	TRBD2	once	CASSSSGSAQETQYF	TGCGCCAGCAGCTCAAGCGGGAGCGCACAAGAGACCCAGTACTTC
TRBV7-9	TRBJ2-7	TRBD1	NA	CASSFPGQTYEQYF	TGTGCCAGCAGCTTTCCGGGACAGACCTACGAGCAGTACTTC
TRBV7-2	TRBJ2-3	NA	NA	CASSSLPSGADTQYF	TGTGCCAGCAGCTCCCTACCCTCCGGGGCAGATACGCAGTATTTT
TRBV11-1	TRBJ2-5	NA	NA	CASSYTSPQETQYF	TGTGCCAGCAGCTATACTAGTCCCCAAGAGACCCAGTACTTC
TRBV6-6	TRBJ2-3	TRBD2	once	CASSFSGSVLTDTQYF	TGTGCCAGCAGTTTTAGCGGGAGCGTTCTAACTGATACGCAGTATTTT
TRBV27	TRBJ1-1	NA	NA	CASSVTRENTEAFF	TGTGCCAGCAGTGTAACCCGGGAGAACACTGAAGCTTTCTTT
TRBV10-1	TRBJ2-3	NA	NA	CASSPIHTDTQYF	TGCGCCAGCAGTCCCATCCACACAGATACGCAGTATTTT
TRBV11-2	TRBJ2-7	TRBD2	NA	CASSSLAGGPDEQYF	TGTGCCAGCAGCTCCCTAGCGGGAGGGCCCGACGAGCAGTACTTC
TRBV6-1	TRBJ2-5	NA	NA	CASSVVAVRETQYF	TGTGCCAGCAGTGTAGTTGCGGTAAGGGAGACCCAGTACTTC
TRBV4-1	TRBJ1-5	NA	NA	CASSQRWQGVEQPQHF	TGCGCCAGCAGCCAAAGGTGGCAGGGAGTAGAGCAGCCCCAGCATTTT
TRBV5-4	TRBJ2-3	TRBD1	once	CASSSRTGRPSTDTQYF	TGTGCCAGCAGCTCAAGGACAGGGAGACCTAGCACAGATACGCAGTATTTT
TRBV30	TRBJ1-5	NA	NA	CAWSVSSGSNQPQHF	TGTGCCTGGAGTGTATCTTCGGGGAGCAATCAGCCCCAGCATTTT
TRBV5-1	TRBJ2-7	TRBD1	NA	CASSYTQSRQGPTYEQYF	TGCGCCAGCAGCTACACCCAAAGCAGACAGGGGCCGACCTACGAGCAGTACTTC
TRBV7-2	TRBJ2-1	NA	NA	CASSAGALADEQFF	TGTGCCAGCAGCGCAGGGGCCCTCGCGGATGAGCAGTTCTTC